This T cell receptor (beta chain) was documented in a study of a mutant IDH1 vaccine in newly diagnosed glioma (dated by TCRdb to the early 2020s). Notes on the research overall: In the chemotherapy-containing groups, vaccination started alongside temozolomide cycles, whereas in patients who had radiotherapy alone it started 4-6 weeks after radiotherapy. Of the approximately 33 treated patients, approximately 62% were male and approximately 40% were female, and the mean age was approximately 37 years. Before enrollment, patients had received standard therapy of radiotherapy alone, temozolomide alone, or radiochemotherapy with temozolomide; most received the combination. The week-35 safety follow-up was designated visit V12, and the week-47 end of study was designated visit V13. Peripheral blood was collected at six visits: V03 (baseline), V05, V07, V10, V12 and V13. For exploratory analyses, about 25 treated patients had longitudinal TCRB deep sequencing done wherever samples were available. Findings and caveats that apply to the study as a whole: PBMC samples for TCRB deep sequencing were selected based on availability. Vaccine-induced immune responses across multiple MHC alleles were detected in over 80% of patients. Changes in the top peripheral T cell clonotypes picked up by TCRB sequencing did not appear to be linked to pseudoprogression. The authors noted that analyses of patient blood samples could not be reproduced because of sample limitations.

The time point label, read with the paper, signifies: week 47, end of study. Each vaccine dose, consisting of 300 ug of a 20-mer mutant IDH1 peptide in Montanide, was administered subcutaneously with topical imiquimod. Across visits V03 through V10, patients got a total of eight vaccinations, given in weeks 1, 3, 5, 7, 11, 15, 19 and 23. Donors had newly diagnosed WHO grade 3 or 4 IDH1-mutant astrocytomas with loss of nuclear ATRX. The samples were drawn from NOA16, a multicentre, single-arm, open-label phase I trial in Germany that tested a mutant IDH1 peptide vaccine in humans for the first time. The DNeasy Blood and Tissue Kit was used to extract genomic DNA from EDTA blood for TCRB sequencing. Library preparation was by the immunoSEQ multiplex PCR assay. The hsTCRB Kit was used according to the manufacturer's protocol to amplify rearranged TCR beta chain sequences. Sequencing of TCRB libraries was carried out on an Illumina MiSeq. Regarding the original processing steps: The proprietary platform of the kit vendor was used for demultiplexing, trimming and gene mapping. TCRdb stores this immuneACCESS table with in-frame sequences only. Part of the clones is absent; in the studies checked, under half of the shortfall reflects unresolved V genes, and no reason is known for the rest. V, J and clone size are taken as reported in that table, and D and trimming were inferred from the DNA itself. Across this sample there are tens of thousands of clones, with roughly 80% seen only once. 5% to 6% of the sample lies in the top ten.

As to this clone: What antigen it recognizes has not been identified. Base qualities are not provided; no much larger clone lies one nucleotide away.

The CDR3 starts with the cysteine, ends with the phenylalanine, and has 14 residues. CDR3 DNA only is kept here, 42 bases in frame from base 1. The germline V gene (reference sequence) specifies MNHEY as CDR1 and SMNVEV as CDR2. Trimmed from V: 5 bases; trimmed from J: 8 bases; junction bases lacking a gene match: 11. The clonotype originates from a man aged 45-60 years with glioma. The sample was PBMCs, taken from a glioma patient whose treatment included an IDH1 peptide vaccine. The chain was built from TRBV27 and TRBJ1-2, with 7 middle bases fitting TRBD1. At the DNA level, the sequence is TGTGCCAGCAGTCCAGCAGGGCCCAGGGGGGGCTACACCTTC. Translated, this gives CASSPAGPRGGYTF.